This T cell receptor (beta chain) was documented in a study of Tregs in tolerant kidney transplant recipients (dated by TCRdb to about 2019). Broadly, across the study: Before combined kidney and bone marrow transplantation, this study identified donor-specific regulatory T cells using TCRbeta sequencing and then followed those same cells after transplant. In a few healthy controls, several methods of expanding Tregs specific for an allogeneic donor were compared by TCRbeta repertoire sequencing. Broader findings and caveats from the paper: Expanding Tregs with activated donor B cells appeared to identify the most biologically relevant and donor-specific TCRbeta repertoire. Biological reproducibility was not examined directly, but technical replication error appeared to be minimal. Because the study included only a small number of patients, the results must be confirmed in larger populations and under other immunosuppression protocols.

In regard to this clone: Its binding antigen is unknown. Nothing much larger sits one base from this clone, and base qualities are not available.

Unstimulated Tregs (CD4+CD25+CD127-), CD4+ non-Tregs (CD4+CD25-), CD4 and CD8 cells were FACS-sorted from thawed PBMCs. Healthy control blood came either as purchased buffy coats or from healthy volunteers. Healthy control blood was processed to PBMCs with a Ficoll density gradient and then cryopreserved, whereas patient PBMCs were collected both before and after transplant. V lost 0 bases and J lost 7 bases; the stretch between them is 16 bases long. Sequences GTSNPN (CDR1) and SVGIG (CDR2) are obtained from the germline V gene (reference sequence). From the cysteine through the phenylalanine, the CDR3 covers 15 amino acids. Only the CDR3 region is kept as DNA, spanning 45 bases read in frame from base 1. Genomic DNA was extracted from sorted cells with the QIAGEN DNeasy Blood and Tissue Kit for TCRbeta CDR3 sequencing. High-throughput TCRbeta CDR3 sequencing, which included PCR amplification with bias correction and internal controls, was done commercially through immunoSEQ. On the authors' methods: Unique productive TCRbeta sequences were defined by CDR3 nucleotide sequence where primers matched, otherwise by CDR3 amino acid sequence with Vbeta and Jbeta genes. As a correction for sorting error, sequences shared between sorted populations at a frequency ratio of 2:1 or less were discarded, and the remaining shared sequences were assigned to the higher population. Sequences were defined as donor-reactive when expanded at least 5-fold in CFSE-low cells versus unstimulated cells and present at a frequency of at least 0.01% in CFSE-low cells. Repertoire divergence was quantified by Jensen-Shannon divergence calculated from the top 100 TCRbeta sequences ranked by frequency. For samples with multiple sequencing runs, sorting error was corrected in each run separately before the runs were combined. Held by TCRdb, this immuneACCESS table contains in-frame sequences only and omits some clones. Under half of the omission traces to an unresolved V gene where checked; the cause of the rest is unknown. V and J calls plus clone size are reproduced from that table; the DNA served to infer D and trimming. Recorded for this sample are 90,000 to 150,000 clones; about 91% of them occurred a single time. The ten most abundant clones make up roughly 0.63% of the sample.

The chain couples TRBV30 to TRBJ1-5; the best D guess is TRBD1, with 5 bases matching. The sample was CD4+ T cells from blood. This sequence originates from a human donor in good health. The DNA sequence is as follows: TGTGCCTGGAGTGTACCCGGCAGGGTTGGGCAGCCCCAGCATTTT. Its protein product is CAWSVPGRVGQPQHF.